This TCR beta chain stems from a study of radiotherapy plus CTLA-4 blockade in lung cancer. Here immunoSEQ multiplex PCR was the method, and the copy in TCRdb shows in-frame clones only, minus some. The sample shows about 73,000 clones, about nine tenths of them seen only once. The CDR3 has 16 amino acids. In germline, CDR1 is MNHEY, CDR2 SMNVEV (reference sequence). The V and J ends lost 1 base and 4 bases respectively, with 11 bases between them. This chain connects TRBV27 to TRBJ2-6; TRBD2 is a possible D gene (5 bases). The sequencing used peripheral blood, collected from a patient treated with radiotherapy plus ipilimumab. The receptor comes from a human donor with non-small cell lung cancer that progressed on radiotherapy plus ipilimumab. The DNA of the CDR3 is TGTGCCAGCAGTTTATTTTGGAGGCAGGGGGCCAACGTCCTGACTTTC. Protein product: CASSLFWRQGANVLTF. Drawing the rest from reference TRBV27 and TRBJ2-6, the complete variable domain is EAQVTQNPRYLITVTGKKLTVTCSQNMNHEYMSWYRQDPGLGLRQIYYSMNVEVTDKGDVPEGYKVSRKEKRNFPLILESPSPNQTSLYFCASSLFWRQGANVLTFGAGSRLTVL.